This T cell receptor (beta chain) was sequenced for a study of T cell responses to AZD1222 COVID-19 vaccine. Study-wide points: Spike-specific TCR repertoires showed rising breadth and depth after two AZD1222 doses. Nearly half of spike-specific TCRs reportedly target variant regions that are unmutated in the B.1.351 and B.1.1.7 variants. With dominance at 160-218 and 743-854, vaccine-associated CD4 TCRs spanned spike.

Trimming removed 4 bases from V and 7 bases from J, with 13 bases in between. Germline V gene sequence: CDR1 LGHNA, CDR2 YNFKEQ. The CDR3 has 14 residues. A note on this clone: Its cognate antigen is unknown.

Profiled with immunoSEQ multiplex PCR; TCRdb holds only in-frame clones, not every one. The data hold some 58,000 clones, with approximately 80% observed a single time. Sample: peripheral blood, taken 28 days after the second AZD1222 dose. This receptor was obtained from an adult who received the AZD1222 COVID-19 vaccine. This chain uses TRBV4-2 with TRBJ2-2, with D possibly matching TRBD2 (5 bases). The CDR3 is CASSPRLEGGELFF. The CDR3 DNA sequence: TGTGCCAGCAGCCCCCGCCTAGAGGGCGGGGAGCTGTTTTTT.